What follows are 32 T cell receptor beta chains derived from one specimen sequenced in a study of blood T cells in healthy people across ages. The authors ran a second PCR of 7 to 11 cycles using a sample-barcoded 5' primer and a J-beta primer mix. Using its own MiXCR run on the 5' RACE reads, TCRdb lists one record per CDR3 protein. The table has 850,000 to 1,000,000 distinct CDR3 sequences, roughly 51% seen once. Sequencing was performed on blood. These receptor sequences come from a woman aged 55 to 70 in good health.

This clonotype was counted a few times. The genes are TRBV11-2 and TRBJ2-3; a possible D gene is TRBD2 (6 bases). V was cut by 4 bases and J by 6 bases, with 23 bases left in between. Germline CDR1 reads SGHAT; CDR2 reads FQNNGV. The CDR3 sequence is 17 residues long. CDR3 region: CASSSRVGRARPDTQYF. CDR3 coding DNA: TGTGCCAGCAGCTCTAGAGTCGGGAGAGCACGCCCCGATACGCAGTATTTT.

There are a few counts of this clonotype. The chain employs TRBV28 and TRBJ2-3; no clear D gene. The germline V gene has CDR1 MDHEN and CDR2 SYDVKM. The CDR3 is 18 residues long. Trimming left V 3 bases short and J 0 bases short, with 19 bases between. DNA for the CDR3: TGTGCCAGCAGTTTCTCTTTTGGATTGGGTTCTAGCACAGATACGCAGTATTTT. Amino acid sequence: CASSFSFGLGSSTDTQYF.

This clonotype was recorded a few times. The V gene is TRBV7-2, the J gene TRBJ1-2; D remains ambiguous. The V end was cut by 5 bases, the J end by 3 bases, with 10 bases between. CDR3 length equals 13 residues. Germline V gene lookup returns CDR1 SGHTA and CDR2 FQGNSA. The DNA for the CDR3 is TGTGCCAGCAGCGCCACCTGGGACTATGGCTACACCTTC. Amino acids: CASSATWDYGYTF.

The chain links TRBV12-3 or TRBV12-4 to TRBJ2-7, with 8 nucleotides matching TRBD2. V shed 7 bases and J 3 bases; nucleotides not matched to a gene: 5. CDR3 length equals 13 residues. CDR3 coding DNA: TGTGCCAGCACTCCGAGCGGGGGCTACGAGCAGTACTTC. This translates into CASTPSGGYEQYF.

The chain combines TRBV20-1 with TRBJ2-4; 9 bases match TRBD2. CDR1 is DFQATT, CDR2 SNEGSKA, per germline (reference sequence). CDR3 size: 15 residues. V lost 3 bases and J lost 4; bases outside the gene matches: 7. CDR3 in amino acids: CSARELAGKKNIQYF. The CDR3 bases are TGCAGTGCTAGGGAACTAGCGGGTAAAAAAAACATTCAGTACTTC.

This chain connects TRBV20-1 to TRBJ2-3, with TRBD2 matching over 7 bases. This CDR3 has 14 residues. With 5 bases clipped from V and 0 bases from J, the junction kept 5 bases outside the gene matches. Per germline, CDR1 DFQATT and CDR2 SNEGSKA (reference sequence). Here the CDR3 reads CSAPLRESTDTQYF. CDR3 sequence (DNA): TGCAGTGCTCCCCTGCGGGAGAGCACAGATACGCAGTATTTT.

Comments on this clonotype: A single base separates this from a much larger clone, so it may be a read error. As DNA, the CDR3 is TGTGCCAGCTGGGACCGCACTAAGGAAAAACTGTTTTTT. Amino acids: CASWDRTKEKLFF. V usage is TRBV28 and J usage is TRBJ1-4; possible D gene TRBD1, 5 bases. The length of the CDR3 is 13 residues. The V gene's germline CDR1 is MDHEN and CDR2 SYDVKM. The full variable domain, its missing parts supplied by reference TRBV28 and TRBJ1-4, is DVKVTQSSRYLVKRTGEKVFLECVQDMDHENMFWYRQDPGLGLRLIYFSYDVKMKEKGDIPEGYSVSREKKERFSLILESASTNQTSMYLCASWDRTKEKLFFGSGTQLSVL.

The chain carries TRBV2 and TRBJ1-1; the D gene is possibly TRBD1 (6 bases). The CDR3 totals 11 residues. Germline loops: CDR1 SNHLY, CDR2 FYNNEI. Trimming took off 4 bases at V and 10 bases at J, with 10 bases between the two ends. CDR3 bases: TGTGCCAGCAGTGTGAGGGGGGGAGCTTTCTTT. This translates into CASSVRGGAFF.

This chain connects TRBV7-2 to TRBJ1-1; D ambiguous. The germline V gene has CDR1 SGHTA and CDR2 FQGNSA. This CDR3 spans 16 amino acids. The ends were cut back, 3 bases at V and 0 bases at J, with 14 bases in the middle. The CDR3 DNA follows: TGTGCCAGCAGCTTTTGGTTAGCACAGATGAACACTGAAGCTTTCTTT. Amino acids: CASSFWLAQMNTEAFF. Filled out from reference TRBV7-2 and TRBJ1-1, the complete variable domain reads GAGVSQSPSNKVTEKGKDVELRCDPISGHTALYWYRQSLGQGLEFLIYFQGNSAPDKSGLPSDRFSAERTGGSVSTLTIQRTQQEDSAVYLCASSFWLAQMNTEAFFGQGTRLTVV.

The chain couples TRBV9 to TRBJ1-4; TRBD1 is a possible D gene (6 bases). Trimming removed 2 bases from V and 7 bases from J, with 15 bases in between. CDR1 SGDLS and CDR2 YYNGEE come from the germline V gene. This CDR3 has 15 amino acids. In DNA, the CDR3 is TGTGCCAGCAGCGTCTTGGGACATTCTGGTGAAAAACTGTTTTTT. This codes for CASSVLGHSGEKLFF.

This clonotype was detected once. The chain combines TRBV7-3 with TRBJ2-5, with D perhaps TRBD1 (5 bases). Germline CDR1 is SGHTA and CDR2 is FQGTGA. Trimming stripped 2 bases from V and 5 bases from J, with 15 bases between. This CDR3 is built from 15 residues. CDR3 loop: CASSLLGRVGETQYF. In DNA, the CDR3 is TGTGCCAGCAGCTTACTCGGCAGGGTCGGGGAGACCCAGTACTTC.

J is TRBJ2-7 and V is TRBV12-5; D not certain. The CDR3 loop spans 12 amino acids. V was clipped by 1 base and J by 6 bases, with 7 bases between them. From germline, CDR1 is LGHNT and CDR2 FRNRAP. CDR3 sequence reads: CASGLETCEQYF. CDR3 coding DNA: TGTGCTAGTGGTTTGGAGACCTGCGAGCAGTACTTC. The variable domain in full, with the rest retrieved from reference TRBV12-5 and TRBJ2-7, is DARVTQTPRHKVTEMGQEVTMRCQPILGHNTVFWYRQTMMQGLELLAYFRNRAPLDDSGMPKDRFSAEMPDATLATLKIQPSEPRDSAVYFCASGLETCEQYFGPGTRLTVT.

This clonotype was detected only a few times. The chain recombines TRBV28 with TRBJ2-7, with a tentative D call TRBD2 (5 bases). The length of the CDR3 is 13 residues. Germline V lookup: CDR1 MDHEN, CDR2 SYDVKM. Trimming cost V 2 bases and J 5 bases, with 10 bases left between them. The CDR3: CASSLEGLNEQYF. For the CDR3, the DNA is TGTGCCAGCAGTTTAGAAGGACTTAACGAGCAGTACTTC.

This clonotype appeared a single time. This chain uses TRBV7-9 with TRBJ2-7; TRBD1 matches 10 bases. The CDR3 spans 15 residues. Germline CDR1 SEHNR, CDR2 FQNEAQ (reference sequence). V lost 4 bases, J lost 3 bases, and 6 bases stayed unmatched. CDR3 DNA: TGTGCCAGCAGCTCGCAGACAGGGGGCTACTACGAGCAGTACTTC. The encoded protein is CASSSQTGGYYEQYF.

V usage is TRBV10-3 and J usage is TRBJ2-1; no reliable D call. Trimming stripped 6 bases from V and 7 bases from J, with 13 bases between. CDR3 length equals 13 residues. Germline assignment: CDR1 ENHRY and CDR2 SYGVKD. The CDR3 is CAIRALSTNEQFF. CDR3 nucleotides: TGTGCCATCAGGGCGCTTTCCACGAATGAGCAGTTCTTC.

V is TRBV28 and J is TRBJ2-1; D tentatively reads TRBD1 or TRBD2 (5 bases each). Germline CDR1 MDHEN, CDR2 SYDVKM. The CDR3 has 16 amino acids. V lost 5 bases to trimming and J lost 6 bases, with 20 bases between them. The CDR3 protein is CASSDHGTPATNEQFF. The CDR3 DNA reads TGTGCCAGCAGTGACCACGGGACCCCTGCGACCAATGAGCAGTTCTTC.

This clonotype was recorded once. This chain links TRBV20-1 with TRBJ2-3; TRBD2 agrees at 10 bases. The germline CDR1 and CDR2 sequences are DFQATT and SNEGSKA (reference sequence). J was trimmed by 3 bases and V by 6 bases; bases with no gene match: 6. The CDR3 loop spans 14 amino acids. For the CDR3, the DNA is TGCAGTGCATGGACTAGCGGATCTACAGATACGCAGTATTTT. This translates into CSAWTSGSTDTQYF.

V gene TRBV29-1 combines with J gene TRBJ2-7, with D perhaps matching TRBD2 (5 bases). CDR3 length: 13 residues. In germline, CDR1 is SQVTM, CDR2 ANQGSEA. The ends were cut back, 4 bases at V and 6 bases at J, with 16 bases in the middle. The CDR3 DNA is TGCAGCGTTGGCCACACTAGGTCGGGCGAGCAGTACTTC. It yields the protein CSVGHTRSGEQYF.

The chain is built from TRBV5-5 and TRBJ2-4; D call uncertain. Trimming stripped 1 base from V and 0 bases from J, with 8 bases between. The CDR3 extends over 15 amino acids. Germline CDR1 SGHKS, CDR2 YYEKEE (reference sequence). CDR3 protein: CASSLMEIAKNIQYF. The CDR3 DNA reads TGTGCCAGCAGCTTGATGGAGATAGCCAAAAACATTCAGTACTTC.

This clonotype has more than one count but fewer than ten. The chain recombines TRBV6-6 with TRBJ2-7, with D uncertain. CDR3 length: 15 residues. CDR1 and CDR2 (germline): MNHNY, SVGAGI (reference sequence). V was clipped by 0 bases and J by 3 bases, with 12 bases between them. DNA of the CDR3: TGTGCCAGCAGTTACTCGTATGGATCCAACTACGAGCAGTACTTC. Translating it yields CASSYSYGSNYEQYF.

This chain links TRBV18 with TRBJ2-3; no firm D call. This CDR3 has 15 residues. Germline V CDR1 and CDR2: KGHSH, LQKENI. V lost 3 bases and J lost 0, with 10 bases in between. The CDR3 protein is CASSPNLRSTDTQYF. Written as DNA, the CDR3 is TGTGCCAGCTCACCGAACTTGCGAAGCACAGATACGCAGTATTTT.

This chain's CDR3 is CSAQSGYNEQFF. CDR3 DNA: TGCAGTGCTCAAAGCGGTTACAATGAGCAGTTCTTC. The rearrangement links TRBV20-1 to TRBJ2-1; D may be TRBD2 (5 bases). Germline CDR1 reads DFQATT; CDR2 reads SNEGSKA (reference sequence). The CDR3 is made up of 12 amino acids. V dropped 5 bases and J dropped 4 bases, with 9 bases sitting between them.

This clonotype was detected a few times. The V and J genes are TRBV6-1 and TRBJ2-3, with 9 nucleotides matching TRBD2. After removal of 7 bases from V and 2 bases from J, the junction contained 7 bases not matched to a gene. Germline CDR1 and CDR2: MNHNS and SASEGT. The length of the CDR3 is 15 residues. The CDR3 DNA reads as TGTGCCAGCAAGGCTAGCGGGACCCTCACAGATACGCAGTATTTT. Translation: CASKASGTLTDTQYF.

The chain links TRBV28 to TRBJ2-1, with TRBD1 matching 7 bases. V lost 3 bases to trimming and J lost 2 bases; unmatched junction nucleotides: 4. Germline CDR1 and CDR2: MDHEN and SYDVKM. The CDR3 has 15 residues. CDR3 sequence (DNA): TGTGCCAGCAGTTTCACAGGGGCCACCTACAATGAGCAGTTCTTC. As protein: CASSFTGATYNEQFF.

The CDR3 sequence: CASSFNTLHYGYTF. The CDR3 DNA follows: TGTGCCAGCAGTTTTAACACACTTCACTATGGCTACACCTTC. The chain couples TRBV27 to TRBJ1-2; no reliable D call. Germline lookup yields CDR1 MNHEY and CDR2 SMNVEV (reference sequence). The CDR3 runs to 14 residues. V gave up 3 bases and J gave up 3 bases, with 11 bases separating them.

The V and J genes are TRBV5-1 and TRBJ2-7; 8 bases align to TRBD2. The CDR3 loop spans 16 amino acids. J gave up 1 base and V 3 bases, and 9 bases lay outside the gene matches. Germline CDR1 is SGHRS and CDR2 is YFSETQ. CDR3 region: CASSYSGSSYSYEQYF. The CDR3 coding sequence is TGCGCCAGCAGCTACAGCGGGAGTTCGTATTCCTACGAGCAGTACTTC. Filled out from reference TRBV5-1 and TRBJ2-7, the complete variable domain reads KAGVTQTPRYLIKTRGQQVTLSCSPISGHRSVSWYQQTPGQGLQFLFEYFSETQRNKGNFPGRFSGRQFSNSRSEMNVSTLELGDSALYLCASSYSGSSYSYEQYFGPGTRLTVT.

This clonotype was found once. The V and J genes are TRBV20-1 and TRBJ2-5, with 13 bases fitting TRBD2. Germline assignment: CDR1 DFQATT and CDR2 SNEGSKA (reference sequence). V dropped 5 bases and J dropped 2; count of bases not matched to a gene: 11. The CDR3 loop spans 17 amino acids. The CDR3 loop reads CSAGGLAGPLIQETQYF. The DNA for the CDR3 is TGCAGTGCTGGGGGACTAGCGGGGCCATTGATTCAAGAGACCCAGTACTTC.

V and J are TRBV6-1 and TRBJ2-4; D unclear. This CDR3 has 15 residues. V was cut by 7 bases and J by 1 base, with 14 bases left in between. From germline, CDR1 is MNHNS and CDR2 SASEGT. CDR3 residues: CASISTPRAKNIQYF. The DNA for the CDR3 is TGTGCCAGCATTAGTACCCCTCGGGCCAAAAACATTCAGTACTTC.

The gene calls are TRBV29-1 and TRBJ2-1; the match to TRBD2 covers 8 bases. Per the germline V gene, CDR1 is SQVTM and CDR2 is ANQGSEA. The CDR3 loop spans 17 amino acids. The V segment lost 1 base and the J segment 7 bases; nucleotides outside the gene matches: 15. The chain's CDR3 is CSVEGAPEAGVGNEQFF. Here the CDR3 DNA reads TGCAGCGTTGAAGGGGCCCCCGAAGCGGGAGTGGGGAATGAGCAGTTCTTC.

Regarding this clonotype: One base away lies a much larger clone, so this may be a sequencing read error. The chain combines TRBV12-3 or TRBV12-4 with TRBJ1-5; D is perhaps TRBD1 (6 bases). Trimming pared 4 bases from V and 2 bases from J, leaving 6 bases between. The CDR3 runs to 13 residues. The CDR3 is CASSYRGNQPQHF. In DNA form, the CDR3 reads TGTGCCAGCAGTTACAGGGGCAATCAGCCCCAGCATTTT.

This chain uses TRBV11-1 with TRBJ2-1, with D possibly TRBD1 on 7 matching bases. From germline, CDR1 is SGHAT and CDR2 FQDESV (reference sequence). The CDR3 has 15 amino acids. V lost 5 bases and J lost 6, with 17 bases in between. The CDR3 region is CASSLRRGLGNEQFF. Here the CDR3 DNA reads TGTGCCAGCAGCCTCCGGAGGGGGCTCGGCAATGAGCAGTTCTTC.

The chain carries TRBV3-1 and TRBJ2-1, with 8 positions matching TRBD2. Unmatched junction bases numbered 9, after V lost 3 bases and J lost 8 bases. This CDR3 comprises 15 residues. CDR1 and CDR2 (germline): LGHDT, YNNKEL (reference sequence). The CDR3 reads CASSQQTGGPHEQFF. In DNA, the CDR3 is TGTGCCAGCAGCCAGCAGACGGGAGGGCCGCATGAGCAGTTCTTC.